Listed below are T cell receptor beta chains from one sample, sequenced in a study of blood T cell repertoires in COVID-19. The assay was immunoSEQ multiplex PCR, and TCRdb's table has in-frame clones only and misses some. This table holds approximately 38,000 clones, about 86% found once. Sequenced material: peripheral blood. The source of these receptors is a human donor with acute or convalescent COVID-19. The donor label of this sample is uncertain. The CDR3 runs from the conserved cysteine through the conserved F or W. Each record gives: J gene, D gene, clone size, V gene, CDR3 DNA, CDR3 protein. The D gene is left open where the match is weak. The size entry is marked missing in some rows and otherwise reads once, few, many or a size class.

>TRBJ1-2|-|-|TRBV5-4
TGTGCCAGCAGCTTGGAGGTGGGGGCCGCCTTCTATGGCTACACCTTC
CASSLEVGAAFYGYTF
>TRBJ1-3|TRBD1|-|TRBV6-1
TGTGCCAGCAGTGAACACGGGACAGGGTTCTCTGGAAACACCATATATTTT
CASSEHGTGFSGNTIYF
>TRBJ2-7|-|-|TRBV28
TGTGCCAGCAGTGGCGGCGAACAGGGCTTCTACGAGCAGTACTTC
CASSGGEQGFYEQYF
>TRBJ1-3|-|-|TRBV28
TGTGCCAGCAGTTTCTCTACCCCCGGGACTTCGGGCACCATATATTTT
CASSFSTPGTSGTIYF
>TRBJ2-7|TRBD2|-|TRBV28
TGTGCCAGCCAACCCGCCAGCGGGAGCTACGAGCAGTACTTC
CASQPASGSYEQYF
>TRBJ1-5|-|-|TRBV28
TGTGCCAGCAGGGATCCGGCGGGGAATCAGCCCCAGCATTTT
CASRDPAGNQPQHF
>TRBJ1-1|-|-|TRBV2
TGTGCCAGCGGAAAGGTGGACAGGAACACTGAAGCTTTCTTT
CASGKVDRNTEAFF
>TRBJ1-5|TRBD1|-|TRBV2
TGTGCCAGCGAACGAGGGGGCACGGGCAATCAGCCCCAGCATTTT
CASERGGTGNQPQHF
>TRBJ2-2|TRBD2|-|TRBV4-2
TGTGCCAGCAGGGGACTAGCGCGTGACACCGGGGAGCTGTTTTTT
CASRGLARDTGELFF
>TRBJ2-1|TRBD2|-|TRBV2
TGTGCCAGCAGTGAAGCGGGGACTAGCGGAGCCTACAATGAGCAGTTCTTC
CASSEAGTSGAYNEQFF
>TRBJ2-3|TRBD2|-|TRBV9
TGTGCCAGCAGCGCCAGCGGGGGGGACACAGATACGCAGTATTTT
CASSASGGDTDTQYF
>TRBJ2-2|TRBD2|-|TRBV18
TGTGCCAGCTCACCACCGCGTGGCGGGAGTAACACCGGGGAGCTGTTTTTT
CASSPPRGGSNTGELFF
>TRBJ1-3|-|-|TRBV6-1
TGTGCCAGCAGTGAACTTCAGGGAACGTACGGAAACACCATATATTTT
CASSELQGTYGNTIYF
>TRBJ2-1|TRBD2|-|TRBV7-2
TGTGCCAGCAGCTTAGCCACTAGCGGGGGGGTGTACAATGAGCAGTTCTTC
CASSLATSGGVYNEQFF
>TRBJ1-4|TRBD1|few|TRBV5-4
TGTGCCAGCAGCGTCCGGGACAGGGGAGGAGAAAAACTGTTTTTT
CASSVRDRGGEKLFF
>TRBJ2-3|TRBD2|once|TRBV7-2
TGTGCCAGCGGGGGGGTCAGCACAGATACGCAGTATTTT
CASGGVSTDTQYF
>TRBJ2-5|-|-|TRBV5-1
TGCGCCAGCAGCTTGGGGGTTCTGGGGGGCCAAGAGACCCAGTACTTC
CASSLGVLGGQETQYF
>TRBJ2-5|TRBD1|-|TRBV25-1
TGTGCCAGCAGTGAACCTGACAGGGTGGAGACCCAGTACTTC
CASSEPDRVETQYF
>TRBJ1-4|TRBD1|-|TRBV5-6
TGTGCCAGCAGCTTGGACAGGGGGCAAGAAAAACTGTTTTTT
CASSLDRGQEKLFF
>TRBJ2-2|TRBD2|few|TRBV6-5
TGTGCCAGCAGACATAGCGGGAGAACGGACGGGGAGCTGTTTTTT
CASRHSGRTDGELFF
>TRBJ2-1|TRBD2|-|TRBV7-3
TGTGCCAGCAGCTTCCAGCGGGGGGGCCCTAATGAGCAGTTCTTC
CASSFQRGGPNEQFF
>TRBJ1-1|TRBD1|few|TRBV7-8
TGTGCCAGCACCCGGGACAGCACTGAAGCTTTCTTT
CASTRDSTEAFF
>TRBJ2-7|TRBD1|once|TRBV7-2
TGTGCCAGCAGCTACGGAACCGGGACAGGGGGGTACGAGCAGTACTTC
CASSYGTGTGGYEQYF
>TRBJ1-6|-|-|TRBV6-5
TGTGCCAGCAGTTGGGCGAACTCCTATAATTCACCCCTCCACTTT
CASSWANSYNSPLHF
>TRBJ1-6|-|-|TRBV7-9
TGTGCCAGCAGCTTAGGCGCGGATTCACCCCTCCACTTT
CASSLGADSPLHF
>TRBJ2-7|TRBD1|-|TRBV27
TGTGCCAGCAGTTCACAGGGGTCCTACGAGCAGTACTTC
CASSSQGSYEQYF
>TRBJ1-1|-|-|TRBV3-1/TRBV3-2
TGTGCCAGCAGCCATGATTCGGTCCCGCGTAGCACTGAAGCTTTCTTT
CASSHDSVPRSTEAFF
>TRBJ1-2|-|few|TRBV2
TGTGCCAGCAGACCTAACAGTAACTATGGCTACACCTTC
CASRPNSNYGYTF
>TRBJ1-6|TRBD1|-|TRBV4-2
TGTGCCAGCAGCCAGCGGACAGGCAGCTCCTATAATTCACCCCTCCACTTT
CASSQRTGSSYNSPLHF
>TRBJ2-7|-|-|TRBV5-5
TGTGCCAGCAGCTTAGTAGCGGATTCGAGCTCCTACGAGCAGTACTTC
CASSLVADSSSYEQYF
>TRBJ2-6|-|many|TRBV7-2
TGTGCCAGCACGGCTGGGGCCAACGTCCTGACTTTC
CASTAGANVLTF
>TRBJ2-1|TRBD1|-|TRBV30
TGTGCCTGGAGTAACGGACAGGGGTCGGGTGAGCAGTTCTTC
CAWSNGQGSGEQFF
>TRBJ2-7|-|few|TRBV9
TGTGCCAGCAGCGTAGTAGGCGGTGCCTACGAGCAGTACTTC
CASSVVGGAYEQYF
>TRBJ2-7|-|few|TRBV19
TGTGCCAGTAGGGGGGGAGCGAACCCTTGGGGAGAGCAGTACTTC
CASRGGANPWGEQYF
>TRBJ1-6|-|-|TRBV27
TGTGCCAGCAGTTTATCAGCGAATTCACCCCTCCACTTT
CASSLSANSPLHF